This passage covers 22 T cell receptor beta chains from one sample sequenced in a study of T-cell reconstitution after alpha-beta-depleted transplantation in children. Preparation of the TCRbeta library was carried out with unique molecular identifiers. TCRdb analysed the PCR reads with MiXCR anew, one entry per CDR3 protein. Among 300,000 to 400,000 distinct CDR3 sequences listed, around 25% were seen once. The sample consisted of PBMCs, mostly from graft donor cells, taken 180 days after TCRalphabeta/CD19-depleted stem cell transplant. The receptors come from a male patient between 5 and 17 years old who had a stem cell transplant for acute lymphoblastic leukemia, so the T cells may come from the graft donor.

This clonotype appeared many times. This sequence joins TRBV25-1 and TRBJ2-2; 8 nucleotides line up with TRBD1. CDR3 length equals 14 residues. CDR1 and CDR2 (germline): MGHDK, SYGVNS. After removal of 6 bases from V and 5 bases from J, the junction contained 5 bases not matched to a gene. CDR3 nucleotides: TGTGCCAGCAGCCAGGGGGCGTTAACCGGGGAGCTGTTTTTT. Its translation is CASSQGALTGELFF.

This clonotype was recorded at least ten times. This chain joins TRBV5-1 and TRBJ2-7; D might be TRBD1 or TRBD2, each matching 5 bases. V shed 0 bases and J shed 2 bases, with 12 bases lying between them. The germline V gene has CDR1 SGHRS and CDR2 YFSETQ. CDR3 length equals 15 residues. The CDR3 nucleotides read TGCGCCAGCAGCTTGGCCTTGGGGGTGGCCTACGAGCAGTACTTC. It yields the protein CASSLALGVAYEQYF.

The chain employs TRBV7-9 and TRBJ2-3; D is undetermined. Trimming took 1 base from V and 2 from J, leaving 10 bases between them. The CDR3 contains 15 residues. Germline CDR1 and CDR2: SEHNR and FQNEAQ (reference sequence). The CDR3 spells CASSLEVSYTDTQYF. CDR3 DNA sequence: TGTGCCAGCAGCTTAGAGGTCTCATACACAGATACGCAGTATTTT.

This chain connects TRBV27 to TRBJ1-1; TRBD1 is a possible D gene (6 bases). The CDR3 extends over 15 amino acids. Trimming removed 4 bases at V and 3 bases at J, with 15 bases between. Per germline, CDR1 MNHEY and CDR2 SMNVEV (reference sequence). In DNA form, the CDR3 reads TGTGCCAGCAGTTATGAGGGGGGCTCCTACACTGAAGCTTTCTTT. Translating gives CASSYEGGSYTEAFF.

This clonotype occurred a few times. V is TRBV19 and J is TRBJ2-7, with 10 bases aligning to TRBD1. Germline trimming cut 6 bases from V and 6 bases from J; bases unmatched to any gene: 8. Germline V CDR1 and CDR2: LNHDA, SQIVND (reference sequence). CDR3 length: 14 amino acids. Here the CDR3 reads CASRWTGGLSEQYF. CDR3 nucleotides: TGTGCCAGTAGATGGACAGGGGGTCTAAGCGAGCAGTACTTC.

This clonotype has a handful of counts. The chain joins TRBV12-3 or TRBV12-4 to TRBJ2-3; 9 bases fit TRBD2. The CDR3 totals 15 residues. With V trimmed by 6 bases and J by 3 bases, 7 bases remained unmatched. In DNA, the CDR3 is TGTGCCAGCAGCCTTCTAGCGGGAAGAACAGATACGCAGTATTTT. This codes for CASSLLAGRTDTQYF.

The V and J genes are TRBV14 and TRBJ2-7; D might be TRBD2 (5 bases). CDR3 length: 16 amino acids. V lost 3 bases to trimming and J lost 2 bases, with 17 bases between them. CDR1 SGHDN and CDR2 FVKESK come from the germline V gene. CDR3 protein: CASSQESDWDTYEQYF. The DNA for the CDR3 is TGTGCCAGCAGCCAGGAATCGGACTGGGATACCTACGAGCAGTACTTC.

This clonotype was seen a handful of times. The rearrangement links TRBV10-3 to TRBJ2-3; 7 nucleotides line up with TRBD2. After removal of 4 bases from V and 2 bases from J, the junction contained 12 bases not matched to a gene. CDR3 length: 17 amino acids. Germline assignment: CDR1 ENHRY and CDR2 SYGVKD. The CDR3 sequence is CAISGHWFGGSTDTQYF. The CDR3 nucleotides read TGTGCCATCAGTGGCCATTGGTTCGGGGGGTCCACAGATACGCAGTATTTT.

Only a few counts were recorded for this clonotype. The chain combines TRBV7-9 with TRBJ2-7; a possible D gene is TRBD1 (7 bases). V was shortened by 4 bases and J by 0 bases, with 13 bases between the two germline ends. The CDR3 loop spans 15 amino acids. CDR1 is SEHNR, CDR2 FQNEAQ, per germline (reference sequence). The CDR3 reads CASSSRGQRSYEQYF. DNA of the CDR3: TGTGCCAGCAGCTCGCGGGGACAGCGCTCCTACGAGCAGTACTTC.

CDR3 sequence reads: CASSILVAASNTQYF. The DNA of the CDR3 is TGTGCCAGTAGTATACTAGTTGCCGCATCCAATACGCAGTATTTT. The chain uses TRBV19 and TRBJ2-3; D gene uncertain. V was shortened by 2 bases and J by 7 bases, with 16 bases between the two germline ends. This CDR3 region has 15 residues. Germline V gives CDR1 LNHDA, CDR2 SQIVND (reference sequence).

CDR3 in amino acids: CASSQGRTQTAYGYTF. The CDR3 DNA reads as TGTGCCAGCAGCCAAGGACGGACTCAGACGGCCTATGGCTACACCTTC. The chain uses TRBV3-1 and TRBJ1-2; D remains unclear. The CDR3 runs to 16 residues. The V and J ends lost 1 base and 4 bases respectively, with 16 bases between them. Per the germline V gene, CDR1 is LGHDT and CDR2 is YNNKEL (reference sequence).

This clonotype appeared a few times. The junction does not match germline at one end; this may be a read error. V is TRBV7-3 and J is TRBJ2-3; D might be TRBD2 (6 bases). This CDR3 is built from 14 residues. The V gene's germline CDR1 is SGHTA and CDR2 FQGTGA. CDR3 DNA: TGTGCCAGCACCTTAGGCGGAGGGCCGGATACGCAGTATTTT. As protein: CASTLGGGPDTQYF.

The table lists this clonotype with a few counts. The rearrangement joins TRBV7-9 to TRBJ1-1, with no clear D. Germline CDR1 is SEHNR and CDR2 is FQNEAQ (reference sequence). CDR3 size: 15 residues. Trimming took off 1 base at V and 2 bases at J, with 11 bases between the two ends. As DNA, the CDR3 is TGTGCCAGCAGCTTAGGATGGTTCGTCAACACTGAAGCTTTCTTT. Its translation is CASSLGWFVNTEAFF.

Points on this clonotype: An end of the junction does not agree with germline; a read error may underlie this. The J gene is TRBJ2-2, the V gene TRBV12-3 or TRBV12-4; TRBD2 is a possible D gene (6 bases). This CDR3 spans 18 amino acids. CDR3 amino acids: CAISSALGWEANTGELFF. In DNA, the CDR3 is TGTGCCATCAGTTCCGCCTTGGGATGGGAGGCCAACACCGGGGAGCTGTTTTTT.

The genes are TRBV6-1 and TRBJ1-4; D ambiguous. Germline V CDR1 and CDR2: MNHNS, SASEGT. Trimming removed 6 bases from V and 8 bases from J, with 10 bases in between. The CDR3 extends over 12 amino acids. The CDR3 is CASSPAGEKLFF. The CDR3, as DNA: TGTGCCAGCAGCCCCGCAGGCGAAAAACTGTTTTTT.

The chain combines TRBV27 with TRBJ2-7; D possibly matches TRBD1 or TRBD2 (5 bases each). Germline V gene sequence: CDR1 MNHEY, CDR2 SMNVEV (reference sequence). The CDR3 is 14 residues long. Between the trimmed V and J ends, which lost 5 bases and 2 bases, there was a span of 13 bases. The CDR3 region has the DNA TGTGCCAGCAGTAACCGCCGAGGGGCCTACGAGCAGTACTTC. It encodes CASSNRRGAYEQYF.

CDR3 loop: CASSFLGGSTDTQYF. The CDR3 DNA follows: TGTGCCAGCAGCTTTCTGGGAGGGAGCACAGATACGCAGTATTTT. This chain links TRBV7-6 with TRBJ2-3, with 7 bases matching TRBD2. The CDR3 has 15 residues. The junction had 3 bases not matched to a gene; V was cut back by 3 bases and J by 0 bases. CDR1 is SGHVS, CDR2 FNYEAQ, per germline.

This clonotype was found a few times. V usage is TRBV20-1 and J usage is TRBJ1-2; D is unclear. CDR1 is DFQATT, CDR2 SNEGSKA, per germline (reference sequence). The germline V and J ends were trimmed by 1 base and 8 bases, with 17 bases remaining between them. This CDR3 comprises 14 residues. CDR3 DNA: TGCAGTGCTAGAGCCTGGTTCGGAGAGGAGGGCTACACCTTC. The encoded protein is CSARAWFGEEGYTF.

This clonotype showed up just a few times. CDR3 protein: CASSHTGGAETQYF. For the CDR3, the DNA is TGTGCCAGCAGCCATACAGGGGGCGCAGAGACCCAGTACTTC. J is TRBJ2-5 and V is TRBV14; 9 positions agree with TRBD1. The CDR3 length is 14 residues. Germline V gene lookup returns CDR1 SGHDN and CDR2 FVKESK. V trimming: 3 bases; J trimming: 4 bases; junction bases outside the gene matches: 3.

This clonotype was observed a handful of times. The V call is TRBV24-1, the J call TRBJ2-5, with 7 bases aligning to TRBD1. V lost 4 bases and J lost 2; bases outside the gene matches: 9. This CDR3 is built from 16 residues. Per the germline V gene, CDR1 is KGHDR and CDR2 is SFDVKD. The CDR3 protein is CATSEPDRDWQETQYF. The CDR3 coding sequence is TGTGCCACCAGTGAGCCCGACAGGGATTGGCAAGAGACCCAGTACTTC.

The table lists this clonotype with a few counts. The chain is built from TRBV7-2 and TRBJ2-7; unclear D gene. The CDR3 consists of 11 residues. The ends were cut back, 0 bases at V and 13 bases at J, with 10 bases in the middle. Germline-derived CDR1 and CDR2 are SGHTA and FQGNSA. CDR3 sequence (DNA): TGTGCCAGCAGCTTAGCTAATACGGAATACTTC. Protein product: CASSLANTEYF.

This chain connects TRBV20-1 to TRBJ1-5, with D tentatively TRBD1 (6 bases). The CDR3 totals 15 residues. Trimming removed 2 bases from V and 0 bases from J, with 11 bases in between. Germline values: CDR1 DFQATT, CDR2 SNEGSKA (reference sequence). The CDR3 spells CSARQGRYSNQPQHF. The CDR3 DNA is TGCAGTGCTAGACAGGGGAGGTATAGCAATCAGCCCCAGCATTTT.